This passage covers 2 T cell receptor beta chains from one sample sequenced in a study of CD8+ T cells in alopecia areata. In each case, RNA was isolated and then reverse transcribed into cDNA as the sequencing template. TCRdb keeps only in-frame clones here, not all; method: immunoSEQ multiplex PCR. Seen here are 150,000 to 250,000 clones, 60% observed once, and the top ten hold 3.3%. Described treatment: oral pan-JAK inhibitor, 5-10 mg twice daily. The starting material was CD4+ T cells sorted from blood, obtained at week 4, from a patient treated with tofacitinib. These receptors were obtained from a human donor with alopecia areata.

The chain combines TRBV7-2 with TRBJ2-5; D uncertain. This CDR3 region has 13 residues. Germline V lookup: CDR1 SGHTA, CDR2 FQGNSA. Trimming shortened V by 1 base and J by 5 bases, and 8 bases separated the two germline ends. CDR3 coding DNA: TGTGCCAGCAGCTTAGTAATCGCTGAGACCCAGTACTTC. It encodes CASSLVIAETQYF.

This clone was counted between two and nine times. The V gene is TRBV18, the J gene TRBJ2-5; no clear D gene. Trimming cost V 8 bases and J 1 base, with 2 bases left between them. From germline, CDR1 is KGHSH and CDR2 LQKENI. The CDR3 consists of 10 residues. CDR3: CASRQETQYF. In DNA, the CDR3 is TGTGCCAGCCGCCAAGAGACCCAGTACTTC.